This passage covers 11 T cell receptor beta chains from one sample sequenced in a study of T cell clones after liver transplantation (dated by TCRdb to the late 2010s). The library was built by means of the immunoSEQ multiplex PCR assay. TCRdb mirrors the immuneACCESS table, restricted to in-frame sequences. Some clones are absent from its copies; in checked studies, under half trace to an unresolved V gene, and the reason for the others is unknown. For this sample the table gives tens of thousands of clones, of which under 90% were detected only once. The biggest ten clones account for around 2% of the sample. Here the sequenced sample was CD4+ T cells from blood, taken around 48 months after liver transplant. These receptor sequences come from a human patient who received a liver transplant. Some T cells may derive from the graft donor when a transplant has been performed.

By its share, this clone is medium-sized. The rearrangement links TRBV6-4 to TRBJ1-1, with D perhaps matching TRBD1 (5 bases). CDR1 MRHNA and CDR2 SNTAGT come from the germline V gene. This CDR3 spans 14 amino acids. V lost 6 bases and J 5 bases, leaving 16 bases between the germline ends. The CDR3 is CASRLTGGRTEAFF. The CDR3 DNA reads TGTGCCAGCAGACTTACAGGAGGTAGAACTGAAGCTTTCTTT.

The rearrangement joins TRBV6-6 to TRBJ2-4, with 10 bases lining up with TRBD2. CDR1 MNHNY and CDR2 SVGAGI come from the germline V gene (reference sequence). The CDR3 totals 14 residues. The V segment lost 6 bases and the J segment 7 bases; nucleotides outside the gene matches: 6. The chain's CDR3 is CASSRLAGVNIQYF. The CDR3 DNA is TGTGCCAGCAGCCGCCTAGCGGGGGTGAACATTCAGTACTTC.

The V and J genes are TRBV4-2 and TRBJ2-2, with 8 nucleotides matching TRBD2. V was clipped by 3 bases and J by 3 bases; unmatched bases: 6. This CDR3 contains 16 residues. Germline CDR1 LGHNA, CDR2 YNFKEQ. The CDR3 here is CASSQEAGADTGELFF. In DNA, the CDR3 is TGTGCCAGCAGCCAGGAAGCGGGGGCGGACACCGGGGAGCTGTTTTTT.

The CDR3 is CASSFRGSGANVLTF. The CDR3 DNA sequence: TGTGCCAGCAGTTTCAGGGGCTCTGGGGCCAACGTCCTGACTTTC. The rearrangement links TRBV6-5 to TRBJ2-6, with a tentative D call TRBD1 (6 bases). Trimming left V 4 bases short and J 0 bases short, with 7 bases between. The germline V gene has CDR1 MNHEY and CDR2 SVGAGI. This CDR3 is built from 15 residues.

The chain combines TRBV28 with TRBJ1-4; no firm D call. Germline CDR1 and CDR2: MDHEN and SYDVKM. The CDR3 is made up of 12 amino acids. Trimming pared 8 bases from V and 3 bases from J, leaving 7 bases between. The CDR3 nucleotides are TGTGCCAGCCGCCAGGCTAATGAAAAACTGTTTTTT. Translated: CASRQANEKLFF. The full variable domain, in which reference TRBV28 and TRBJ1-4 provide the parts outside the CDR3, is DVKVTQSSRYLVKRTGEKVFLECVQDMDHENMFWYRQDPGLGLRLIYFSYDVKMKEKGDIPEGYSVSREKKERFSLILESASTNQTSMYLCASRQANEKLFFGSGTQLSVL.

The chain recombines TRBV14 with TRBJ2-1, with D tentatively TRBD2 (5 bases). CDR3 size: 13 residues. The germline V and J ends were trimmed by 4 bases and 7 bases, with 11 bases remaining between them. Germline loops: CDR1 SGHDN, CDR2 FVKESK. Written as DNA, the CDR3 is TGTGCCAGCAGCCCCTTGAGAGGGAATGAGCAGTTCTTC. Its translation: CASSPLRGNEQFF.

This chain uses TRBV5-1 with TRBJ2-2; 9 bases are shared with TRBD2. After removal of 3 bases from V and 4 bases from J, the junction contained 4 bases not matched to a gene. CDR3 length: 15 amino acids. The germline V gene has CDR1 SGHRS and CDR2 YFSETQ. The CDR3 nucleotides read TGCGCCAGCAGCTGGGGACTAGCCGTCACCGGGGAGCTGTTTTTT. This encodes CASSWGLAVTGELFF.

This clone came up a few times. The CDR3 reads CASRSAGGGGNTEAFF. CDR3 bases: TGTGCCAGTAGGTCCGCAGGGGGCGGCGGGAACACTGAAGCTTTCTTT. V usage is TRBV19 and J usage is TRBJ1-1; TRBD1 agrees at 8 bases. This CDR3 has 16 residues. Germline CDR1 reads LNHDA; CDR2 reads SQIVND (reference sequence). The junction had 10 bases not matched to a gene; V was cut back by 6 bases and J by 1 base.

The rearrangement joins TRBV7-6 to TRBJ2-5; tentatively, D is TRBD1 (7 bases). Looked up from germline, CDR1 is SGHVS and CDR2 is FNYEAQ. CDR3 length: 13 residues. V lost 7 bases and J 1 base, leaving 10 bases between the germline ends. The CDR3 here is CASTQGGQETQYF. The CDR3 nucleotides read TGTGCCAGCACCCAGGGGGGCCAAGAGACCCAGTACTTC.

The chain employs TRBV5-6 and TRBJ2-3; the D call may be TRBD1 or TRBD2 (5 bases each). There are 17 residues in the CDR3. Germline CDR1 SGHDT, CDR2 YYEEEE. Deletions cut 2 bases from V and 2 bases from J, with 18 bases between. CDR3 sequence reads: CASSFGGGLGTTDTQYF. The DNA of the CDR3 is TGTGCCAGCAGCTTTGGTGGGGGATTGGGGACCACAGATACGCAGTATTTT.

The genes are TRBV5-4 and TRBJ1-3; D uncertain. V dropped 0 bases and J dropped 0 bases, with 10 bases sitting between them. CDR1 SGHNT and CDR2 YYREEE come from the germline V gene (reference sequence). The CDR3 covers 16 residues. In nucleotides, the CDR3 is TGTGCCAGCAGCTTGGGTCGGGCAGTCTCTGGAAACACCATATATTTT. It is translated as CASSLGRAVSGNTIYF.